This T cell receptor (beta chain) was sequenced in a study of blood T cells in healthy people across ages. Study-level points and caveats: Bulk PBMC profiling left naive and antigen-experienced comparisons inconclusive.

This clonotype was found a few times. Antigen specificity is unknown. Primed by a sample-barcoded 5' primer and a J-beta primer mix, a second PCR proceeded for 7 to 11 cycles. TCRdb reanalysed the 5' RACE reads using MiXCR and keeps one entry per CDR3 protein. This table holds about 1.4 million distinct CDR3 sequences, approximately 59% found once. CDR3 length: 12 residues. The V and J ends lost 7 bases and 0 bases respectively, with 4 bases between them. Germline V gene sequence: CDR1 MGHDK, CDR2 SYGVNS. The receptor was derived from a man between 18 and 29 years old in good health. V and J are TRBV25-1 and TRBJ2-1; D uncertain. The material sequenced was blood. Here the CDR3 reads CASTASYNEQFF. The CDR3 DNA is TGTGCCAGCACCGCCTCCTACAATGAGCAGTTCTTC. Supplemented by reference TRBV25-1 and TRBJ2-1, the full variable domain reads EADIYQTPRYLVIGTGKKITLECSQTMGHDKMYWYQQDPGMELHLIHYSYGVNSTEKGDLSSESTVSRIRTEHFPLTLESARPSHTSQYLCASTASYNEQFFGPGTRLTVL.